These 7 T cell receptor beta chains were all obtained from the same sample, sequenced in a study of STAT5B mutations in CD4+ large granular lymphocyte leukemia. Clones were read by immunoSEQ multiplex PCR, and TCRdb kept only the in-frame ones, dropping some. The sample holds about 35,000 clones, under 80% seen once. Specimen: CD4+ T cells from blood buffy coats. The source of these receptors is a human donor in good health.

The rearrangement joins TRBV15 to TRBJ2-5, with a possible D match to TRBD2 (5 bases). The V end was cut by 8 bases, the J end by 2 bases, with 9 bases between. The CDR3 covers 12 residues. The germline V gene has CDR1 LNHNV and CDR2 YYDKDF (reference sequence). CDR3 coding DNA: TGTGCCACCGCGGGTGGGCAAGAGACCCAGTACTTC. It specifies CATAGGQETQYF.

This clone was seen more than once but under ten times. This sequence joins TRBV5-4 and TRBJ1-4; no definite D call. Trimming cost V 2 bases and J 0 bases, with 11 bases left between them. From germline, CDR1 is SGHNT and CDR2 YYREEE (reference sequence). The CDR3 covers 16 residues. CDR3 in amino acids: CASSFRRSATNEKLFF. The CDR3 coding sequence is TGTGCCAGCAGCTTTCGGAGGAGTGCAACTAATGAAAAACTGTTTTTT.

The CDR3 spells CAWSVPTGGSSTEAFF. As DNA, the CDR3 is TGTGCCTGGAGTGTACCGACAGGGGGCTCGAGCACTGAAGCTTTCTTT. This chain links TRBV30 with TRBJ1-1, with 10 nucleotides matching TRBD1. The CDR3 spans 16 residues. Trimming at V came to 0 bases and at J to 4 bases, leaving 8 bases not matched to a gene. Germline V lookup: CDR1 GTSNPN, CDR2 SVGIG (reference sequence).

CDR3 sequence: CASRSSGSTGELFF. The CDR3, as DNA: TGTGCCAGCAGAAGTAGCGGGAGCACCGGGGAGCTGTTTTTT. The chain employs TRBV6-5 and TRBJ2-2; TRBD2 aligns across 9 bases. V dropped 6 bases and J dropped 4; count of bases not matched to a gene: 3. CDR3 length: 14 amino acids. Germline CDR1 reads MNHEY; CDR2 reads SVGAGI.

This chain links TRBV6-4 with TRBJ2-1; the match to TRBD1 covers 8 bases. From germline, CDR1 is MRHNA and CDR2 SNTAGT. V lost 5 bases and J lost 6; bases outside the gene matches: 3. The length of the CDR3 is 13 residues. CDR3 sequence: CASSLGTGNEQFF. CDR3 nucleotides: TGTGCCAGCAGTTTGGGGACAGGCAATGAGCAGTTCTTC.

The chain links TRBV5-4 to TRBJ2-4; no firm D call. Germline loops: CDR1 SGHNT, CDR2 YYREEE (reference sequence). The CDR3 is 15 residues long. The ends were cut back, 5 bases at V and 3 bases at J, with 15 bases in the middle. CDR3 sequence reads: CASSVGPDGKNIQYF. The DNA of the CDR3 is TGTGCCAGCAGTGTGGGTCCGGATGGCAAAAACATTCAGTACTTC. Full variable domain (missing parts from reference TRBV5-4 and TRBJ2-4): ETGVTQSPTHLIKTRGQQVTLRCSSQSGHNTVSWYQQALGQGPQFIFQYYREEENGRGNFPPRFSGLQFPNYSSELNVNALELDDSALYLCASSVGPDGKNIQYFGAGTRLSVL.

The chain recombines TRBV6-1 with TRBJ2-7; unclear D gene. This CDR3 is built from 13 residues. Trimming cost V 6 bases and J 0 bases, with 9 bases left between them. Germline CDR1 MNHNS, CDR2 SASEGT. The CDR3, as DNA: TGTGCCAGCAGCCTGACAATCTCCTACGAGCAGTACTTC. Translation: CASSLTISYEQYF.